This TCR beta chain emerged from a study of shared clonotypes between healthy human individuals. Generated by immunoSEQ multiplex PCR, the TCRdb table keeps only in-frame clones and is missing some. Found here are roughly 2,000,000 clones, just under 95% of them singletons; the top ten hold 1% to 1.5%. Per the germline V gene, CDR1 is LNHDA and CDR2 is SQIVND (reference sequence). The ends were cut back, 9 bases at V and 4 bases at J, with 13 bases in the middle. CDR3 size: 13 residues. Overall study results and limits: At large depth, rarefaction still showed sorted-subset sequencing to be incomplete. Among non-shared clonotypes, generation probabilities were lower than among those shared by all four donors.

CD45RO-negative cells were positively selected for CCR7, leaving out terminally differentiated effector memory CD45RA+ cells. On this clone: Its specificity is not known.

Sequencing was carried out using naive CD8+ T cells sorted from blood. The TCR originated in a man aged 18-30 years in good health. The V and J genes are TRBV19 and TRBJ2-1, with D uncertain. CDR3 bases: TGTGCCAGCAGCAACCCGCTGTACAATGAGCAGTTCTTC. Protein: CASSNPLYNEQFF. Filled out from reference TRBV19 and TRBJ2-1, the complete variable domain reads DGGITQSPKYLFRKEGQNVTLSCEQNLNHDAMYWYRQDPGQGLRLIYYSQIVNDFQKGDIAEGYSVSREKKESFPLTVTSAQKNPTAFYLCASSNPLYNEQFFGPGTRLTVL.